Below, 14 T cell receptor beta chains from the same sample are listed, as sequenced in a study of OX40 agonist ivuxolimab in advanced cancers. Clones were read by immunoSEQ multiplex PCR, and TCRdb kept only the in-frame ones, dropping some. The profile shows approximately 80,000 clones, roughly 87% of them singletons. The material sequenced was CD4+ or CD8+ T cells sorted from blood, taken in a trial of the OX40 agonist ivuxolimab. These receptors all stem from an adult with an advanced solid tumor such as melanoma, head and neck, liver or kidney cancer.

This sequence joins TRBV7-9 and TRBJ1-1, with D unresolved. V lost 3 bases, J lost 9 bases, and 5 bases lay in between. Germline CDR1 and CDR2: SEHNR and FQNEAQ (reference sequence). The CDR3 is 10 residues long. CDR3 nucleotides: TGTGCCAGCAGCTTTCCACAAGCTTTCTTT. It translates to CASSFPQAFF.

This chain uses TRBV7-8 with TRBJ2-2, with D unresolved. The CDR3 length is 15 residues. Germline V CDR1 and CDR2: SGHVS, FQNEAQ. V dropped 1 base and J dropped 2 bases, with 8 bases sitting between them. DNA of the CDR3: TGTGCCAGCAGCTTAGGGGGTGCAAACACCGGGGAGCTGTTTTTT. Protein product: CASSLGGANTGELFF. The full variable domain, its missing parts supplied by reference TRBV7-8 and TRBJ2-2, is GAGVSQSPRYKVAKRGQDVALRCDPISGHVSLFWYQQALGQGPEFLTYFQNEAQLDKSGLPSDRFFAERPEGSVSTLKIQRTQQEDSAVYLCASSLGGANTGELFFGEGSRLTVL.

The gene calls are TRBV2 and TRBJ2-5; 9 bases map to TRBD1. V was clipped by 5 bases and J by 4 bases; unmatched bases: 14. The CDR3 totals 17 residues. Germline V gene data show CDR1 as SNHLY and CDR2 as FYNNEI. In nucleotides, the CDR3 is TGTGCCAGCAGTCCTCAAAGGGGTACAGGGGGCCTAGAGACCCAGTACTTC. Amino acids: CASSPQRGTGGLETQYF.

On this clone: The junction departs from the called germline gene at one end, perhaps through a read error. The gene calls are TRBV5-1 and TRBJ2-5; 12 nucleotides match TRBD2. Germline V gene data show CDR1 as SGHRS and CDR2 as YFSETQ. The CDR3 spans 17 residues. CDR3 DNA: TGCGCCACCCAAAGGACTAGCGGGGTACCGGACCAAGAGACCCGGTACTTC. Its protein product is CATQRTSGVPDQETRYF.

This chain uses TRBV9 with TRBJ2-3, with TRBD1 matching 7 bases. The CDR3 has 15 residues. CDR1 is SGDLS and CDR2 is YYNGEE in the germline V gene. Trimming removed 2 bases from V and 1 base from J; junction bases left unmatched: 4. The CDR3 nucleotides are TGTGCCAGCAGCGTGGGACAGACTGGCACAGATACGCAGTATTTT. Translated, it gives CASSVGQTGTDTQYF. Complete variable domain (other parts from reference TRBV9 and TRBJ2-3): DSGVTQTPKHLITATGQRVTLRCSPRSGDLSVYWYQQSLDQGLQFLIQYYNGEERAKGNILERFSAQQFPDLHSELNLSSLELGDSALYFCASSVGQTGTDTQYFGPGTRLTVL.

The chain employs TRBV2 and TRBJ2-6; D possibly uses TRBD1 or TRBD2 (5 bases each). The V end lost 2 bases, the J end lost 0 bases, and 11 bases lay between the germline ends. Looked up from germline, CDR1 is SNHLY and CDR2 is FYNNEI. The CDR3 loop spans 17 amino acids. CDR3 protein: CASSELGPISGANVLTF. Written as DNA, the CDR3 is TGTGCCAGCAGTGAACTGGGACCCATCTCTGGGGCCAACGTCCTGACTTTC.

The genes are TRBV30 and TRBJ1-1; 11 nucleotides agree with TRBD1. The junction had 14 bases not matched to a gene; V was cut back by 5 bases and J by 3 bases. Per the germline V gene, CDR1 is GTSNPN and CDR2 is SVGIG (reference sequence). This CDR3 contains 17 residues. CDR3 sequence (DNA): TGTGCCTGGGATAGAGGACAGGGGGCCGATGCGCACACTGAAGCTTTCTTT. This sequence encodes CAWDRGQGADAHTEAFF.

This clone appeared a single time. The CDR3 DNA is TGTGCCAGCAGTTACGACGACAGGGCTGGCGATGAGCAGTTCTTC. This encodes CASSYDDRAGDEQFF. The V gene is TRBV6-5, the J gene TRBJ2-1; 7 nucleotides line up with TRBD1. J gave up 8 bases and V 2 bases, and 9 bases lay outside the gene matches. The length of the CDR3 is 15 residues. Germline values: CDR1 MNHEY, CDR2 SVGAGI.

The rearrangement uses TRBV2 and TRBJ1-1; D call uncertain. V was shortened by 4 bases and J by 7 bases, with 13 bases between the two germline ends. CDR1 and CDR2 (germline): SNHLY, FYNNEI. This CDR3 is built from 13 residues. The CDR3 DNA is TGTGCCAGCAGTGTTAGGGCAGCAGTTGAAGCTTTCTTT. Amino acids: CASSVRAAVEAFF.

The chain uses TRBV5-4 and TRBJ1-1; a possible D gene is TRBD1 (6 bases). Between the trimmed V and J ends, which lost 4 bases and 2 bases, there was a span of 18 bases. Per germline, CDR1 SGHNT and CDR2 YYREEE (reference sequence). The CDR3 runs to 16 residues. The CDR3: CASSHQLGAGNTEAFF. The CDR3 nucleotides are TGTGCCAGCAGCCACCAATTGGGGGCGGGAAACACTGAAGCTTTCTTT.

The J gene is TRBJ1-6, the V gene TRBV5-1; 7 bases are a match to TRBD1. CDR3 length: 15 amino acids. Germline assignment: CDR1 SGHRS and CDR2 YFSETQ. Trimming took 2 bases from V and 1 from J; bases not matched to a gene: 0. CDR3 sequence: CASSLQGSYNSPLHF. CDR3 in DNA: TGCGCCAGCAGCTTACAGGGGTCCTATAATTCACCCCTCCACTTT. Full variable domain (missing parts from reference TRBV5-1 and TRBJ1-6): KAGVTQTPRYLIKTRGQQVTLSCSPISGHRSVSWYQQTPGQGLQFLFEYFSETQRNKGNFPGRFSGRQFSNSRSEMNVSTLELGDSALYLCASSLQGSYNSPLHFGNGTRLTVT.

This clone showed up just a few times. This sequence joins TRBV5-4 and TRBJ2-2; 8 nucleotides match TRBD2. Germline V gene data show CDR1 as SGHNT and CDR2 as YYREEE (reference sequence). With V trimmed by 4 bases and J by 9 bases, 11 bases remained unmatched. This CDR3 has 15 amino acids. CDR3 sequence reads: CASSGQSGGIRELFF. Written as DNA, the CDR3 is TGTGCCAGCAGCGGGCAAAGCGGGGGAATCCGGGAGCTGTTTTTT.

This chain joins TRBV13 and TRBJ2-5, with TRBD2 as a possible D gene (5 bases). The V end lost 6 bases, the J end lost 5 bases, and 16 bases lay between the germline ends. The V gene's germline CDR1 is PRHDT and CDR2 FYEKMQ (reference sequence). This CDR3 region has 14 residues. This chain's CDR3 is CASRPRARRETQYF. The DNA for the CDR3 is TGTGCCAGCAGACCGAGGGCTCGACGGGAGACCCAGTACTTC.

J is TRBJ1-4 and V is TRBV6-5; 9 bases line up with TRBD1. The junction had 9 bases not matched to a gene; V was cut back by 6 bases and J by 7 bases. Germline V gives CDR1 MNHEY, CDR2 SVGAGI. The CDR3 spans 15 residues. The DNA of the CDR3 is TGTGCCAGCAGACAACCGGGACAGGGTGGTGAAAAACTGTTTTTT. Translating gives CASRQPGQGGEKLFF.